Listed here are 22 T cell receptor beta chains from one sample, sequenced in a study of blood T cell repertoires in COVID-19. The method was immunoSEQ multiplex PCR; TCRdb's version includes in-frame clones alone and lacks a portion of them. This sample has about 20,000 clones; over 90% occur once, and the top ten carry over 3.5%. The specimen was peripheral blood. The receptor source for this set is a woman in her forties or fifties with active COVID-19.

The chain links TRBV5-6 to TRBJ1-2, with 7 nucleotides matching TRBD1. J gave up 7 bases and V 0 bases, and 6 bases lay outside the gene matches. From germline, CDR1 is SGHDT and CDR2 YYEEEE. The CDR3 sequence is 14 residues long. CDR3 DNA: TGTGCCAGCAGCTTGGAGGCAGGGGGTCCTGGCTACACCTTC. Its protein product is CASSLEAGGPGYTF.

This sequence joins TRBV4-1 and TRBJ2-7, with D possibly TRBD2 on 5 matching bases. Germline assignment: CDR1 MGHRA and CDR2 YSYEKL. This CDR3 is 12 amino acids long. With 0 bases removed from V and 10 bases from J, the gap between germline ends came to 10 bases. The CDR3 protein is CASSQDLGGQYF. The CDR3 nucleotides read TGCGCCAGCAGCCAAGACCTTGGAGGACAGTACTTC.

The chain recombines TRBV18 with TRBJ2-1, with D maybe TRBD1 (5 bases). Trimming pared 5 bases from V and 0 bases from J, leaving 8 bases between. This CDR3 is 14 amino acids long. CDR1 is KGHSH, CDR2 LQKENI, per germline. CDR3 sequence (DNA): TGTGCCAGCTCAAAGGACACCTCCTACAATGAGCAGTTCTTC. Translating it yields CASSKDTSYNEQFF. Together with reference TRBV18 and TRBJ2-1, the CDR3 gives the full variable domain: NAGVMQNPRHLVRRRGQEARLRCSPMKGHSHVYWYRQLPEEGLKFMVYLQKENIIDESGMPKERFSAEFPKEGPSILRIQQVVRGDSAAYFCASSKDTSYNEQFFGPGTRLTVL.

J is TRBJ1-3 and V is TRBV28; D possibly corresponds to TRBD1 (5 bases). The CDR3 is 13 amino acids. Per germline, CDR1 MDHEN and CDR2 SYDVKM. V was pared by 10 bases and J by 0 bases, with 10 bases between. The DNA for the CDR3 is TGTGCCACCCGGGACTACTCTGGAAACACCATATATTTT. This translates into CATRDYSGNTIYF.

The chain combines TRBV24-1 with TRBJ1-5, with TRBD1 identical over 8 bases. Germline CDR1 KGHDR, CDR2 SFDVKD. The V and J ends lost 3 bases and 5 bases, in that order; junction bases with no gene match: 5. This CDR3 has 15 residues. CDR3 sequence: CATSDSYRGDQPQHF. CDR3 sequence (DNA): TGTGCCACCAGTGATAGTTACAGGGGGGATCAGCCCCAGCATTTT.

This chain uses TRBV10-3 with TRBJ1-2; possibly TRBD1 for D (5 bases). This CDR3 has 14 residues. V lost 4 bases to trimming and J lost 5 bases, with 14 bases between them. CDR1 is ENHRY, CDR2 SYGVKD, per germline. The CDR3 DNA reads as TGTGCCATCAGTGGGCAGGGAGGAGGATATGGCTACACCTTC. The encoded protein is CAISGQGGGYGYTF.

This chain uses TRBV12-3 or TRBV12-4 with TRBJ1-1; D remains unclear. The V and J ends lost 3 bases and 4 bases respectively, with 9 bases between them. The CDR3 is 13 residues long. CDR3 coding DNA: TGTGCCAGCAGTTTCCGAGGGATCACTGAAGCTTTCTTT. It translates to CASSFRGITEAFF.

V gene TRBV9 combines with J gene TRBJ2-7; 8 bases fit TRBD1. This CDR3 has 14 amino acids. Unmatched junction bases numbered 5, after V lost 4 bases and J lost 2 bases. Looked up from germline, CDR1 is SGDLS and CDR2 is YYNGEE. In nucleotides, the CDR3 is TGTGCCAGCAGCCCACAGGGGGTTCCCTACGAGCAGTACTTC. This encodes CASSPQGVPYEQYF.

This clone appeared once. The chain has TRBV5-1 and TRBJ2-1; TRBD2 matches at 8 bases. J was trimmed by 0 bases and V by 0 bases; bases with no gene match: 5. Germline CDR1 reads SGHRS; CDR2 reads YFSETQ. The CDR3 runs to 17 residues. CDR3 residues: CASSLASLAGSYNEQFF. The CDR3 DNA is TGCGCCAGCAGCTTGGCTTCCCTAGCGGGCTCCTACAATGAGCAGTTCTTC.

This chain joins TRBV7-8 and TRBJ1-5; no clear D gene. Trimming stripped 2 bases from V and 4 bases from J, with 9 bases between. Per germline, CDR1 SGHVS and CDR2 FQNEAQ. The CDR3 loop spans 14 amino acids. The DNA for the CDR3 is TGTGCCAGCAGCTTATCATCGAGAAATCAGCCCCAGCATTTT. This gives the protein CASSLSSRNQPQHF.

This clone showed up just once. This chain connects TRBV9 to TRBJ2-6, with D possibly TRBD1 on 6 matching bases. Germline-derived CDR1 and CDR2 are SGDLS and YYNGEE. Trimming took off 4 bases at V and 0 bases at J, with 11 bases between the two ends. This CDR3 contains 16 residues. CDR3 region: CASSPTGTSGANVLTF. DNA of the CDR3: TGTGCCAGCAGCCCTACAGGGACCTCTGGGGCCAACGTCCTGACTTTC.

This sequence joins TRBV7-9 and TRBJ1-3; D possibly corresponds to TRBD1 (5 bases). CDR1 is SEHNR, CDR2 FQNEAQ, per germline (reference sequence). V lost 5 bases to trimming and J lost 0 bases, with 14 bases between them. The CDR3 is made up of 16 amino acids. The CDR3 DNA reads as TGTGCCAGCAGCCGGTCGGGACTGTACTCTGGAAACACCATATATTTT. Protein product: CASSRSGLYSGNTIYF. The complete variable domain, with remaining parts taken from reference TRBV7-9 and TRBJ1-3, reads DTGVSQNPRHKITKRGQNVTFRCDPISEHNRLYWYRQTLGQGPEFLTYFQNEAQLEKSRLLSDRFSAERPKGSFSTLEIQRTEQGDSAMYLCASSRSGLYSGNTIYFGEGSWLTVV.

CDR3 in DNA: TGTGCCAGCAGTGGTTCCCTCAGGGTAGTTGGCTATTCTGGCAATCAGCCCCAGCATTTT. Translated: CASSGSLRVVGYSGNQPQHF. The chain is built from TRBV6-2 or TRBV6-3 and TRBJ1-5; TRBD1 is a possible D gene (5 bases). The CDR3 spans 20 residues. The ends were cut back, 5 bases at V and 2 bases at J, with 28 bases in the middle. The germline CDR1 and CDR2 sequences are MNHEY and SVGEGT.

Here the CDR3 DNA reads TGTGCCAGCAGGTCGGGTGTCTACAATGAGCAGTTCTTC. It is translated as CASRSGVYNEQFF. The chain uses TRBV28 and TRBJ2-1; the D is unclear. The CDR3 is 13 amino acids. CDR1 and CDR2 (germline): MDHEN, SYDVKM. The V end was cut by 6 bases, the J end by 3 bases, with 9 bases between. The complete variable domain, with remaining parts taken from reference TRBV28 and TRBJ2-1, reads DVKVTQSSRYLVKRTGEKVFLECVQDMDHENMFWYRQDPGLGLRLIYFSYDVKMKEKGDIPEGYSVSREKKERFSLILESASTNQTSMYLCASRSGVYNEQFFGPGTRLTVL.

The V and J genes are TRBV28 and TRBJ2-3; D perhaps matches TRBD2 (6 bases). CDR1 and CDR2 from the germline V gene are MDHEN and SYDVKM. The V gene lost 6 bases and the J gene lost 0 bases, with 13 bases spanning the gap. The CDR3 spans 15 residues. The CDR3 coding sequence is TGTGCCAGCAGAGGAGCGGGCCCCAGCACAGATACGCAGTATTTT. This encodes CASRGAGPSTDTQYF.

This clone was seen only once. The rearrangement uses TRBV18 and TRBJ2-7; weak D call: TRBD1 (5 bases). The germline V gene has CDR1 KGHSH and CDR2 LQKENI. The CDR3 is made up of 17 amino acids. Deletions cut 3 bases from V and 2 bases from J, with 20 bases between. Written as DNA, the CDR3 is TGTGCCAGCTCACCGTGGCCCGGAACGACAGTGACCTACGAGCAGTACTTC. Amino acid sequence: CASSPWPGTTVTYEQYF.

This chain joins TRBV2 and TRBJ1-1; TRBD1 matches 10 bases. Germline CDR1 and CDR2: SNHLY and FYNNEI. This CDR3 is built from 16 residues. V shed 2 bases and J 0 bases; nucleotides not matched to a gene: 3. This CDR3 is CASSEFGTGVNTEAFF. The CDR3 coding sequence is TGTGCCAGCAGTGAATTCGGGACAGGGGTGAACACTGAAGCTTTCTTT.

V usage is TRBV19 and J usage is TRBJ2-2; weak D call: TRBD1 (5 bases). The CDR3 length is 12 residues. The V end lost 3 bases, the J end lost 7 bases, and 6 bases lay between the germline ends. Germline V gene lookup returns CDR1 LNHDA and CDR2 SQIVND (reference sequence). Here the CDR3 reads CASSIRGGELFF. CDR3 DNA: TGTGCCAGTAGTATTAGGGGCGGGGAGCTGTTTTTT.

The genes are TRBV6-6 and TRBJ1-4, with 9 bases identical to TRBD1. J was trimmed by 4 bases and V by 5 bases; bases with no gene match: 11. The CDR3 runs to 17 residues. Per germline, CDR1 MNHNY and CDR2 SVGAGI (reference sequence). This chain's CDR3 is CASSRDRAGGYNEKLFF. The DNA for the CDR3 is TGTGCCAGCAGTCGGGACAGGGCCGGCGGATATAATGAAAAACTGTTTTTT.

V gene TRBV25-1 combines with J gene TRBJ1-4; TRBD1 aligns across 7 bases. Germline V gene sequence: CDR1 MGHDK, CDR2 SYGVNS. The CDR3 is made up of 13 amino acids. V lost 6 bases, J lost 8 bases, and 6 bases stayed unmatched. CDR3 bases: TGTGCCAGCAGAGGGACAGATGGGGAAAAACTGTTTTTT. As protein: CASRGTDGEKLFF.

This CDR3 is CASSQGSWPLFF. Written as DNA, the CDR3 is TGTGCCAGCAGCCAAGGCAGTTGGCCGCTTTTCTTC. The chain couples TRBV3-1 (or the pseudogene TRBV3-2) to TRBJ2-1; D call uncertain. The CDR3 runs 12 residues. V was trimmed by 1 base and J by 16 bases, leaving 14 bases between them. CDR1 LGHDT and CDR2 YNNKEL come from the germline V gene (reference sequence).

This clone showed up just once. The chain has TRBV7-9 and TRBJ1-1; 8 bases line up with TRBD1. The junction had 6 bases not matched to a gene; V was cut back by 3 bases and J by 0 bases. The germline CDR1 and CDR2 sequences are SEHNR and FQNEAQ (reference sequence). The CDR3 covers 16 residues. The CDR3 protein is CASSFPGGEVNTEAFF. The CDR3 DNA reads TGTGCCAGCAGCTTCCCAGGGGGCGAGGTGAACACTGAAGCTTTCTTT.